These T cell receptor beta chains were read from a single sample in a study of T cell changes during pregnancy in multiple sclerosis. The data were produced by immunoSEQ multiplex PCR, yet TCRdb's version contains in-frame clones alone and is incomplete. Of approximately 92,000 clones listed, 80% to 95% are singletons. The starting material was peripheral blood, obtained in the first trimester of pregnancy. The source of these receptors is a female donor with multiple sclerosis, enrolled in a pregnancy study. Both conserved end residues are part of each CDR3. D genes are given only for firm matches. Not every row has a clone size; where given, it reads once, few, many or a size class.

CDR3aa: CASSLGVRGSQGEQFF
CDR3nt: TGCGCCAGCAGCTTGGGGGTCCGCGGGAGCCAGGGTGAGCAGTTCTTC
v_gene: TRBV5-1
j_gene: TRBJ2-1
d_gene: TRBD2
abundance: NA

CDR3aa: CASSPSTGGNTIYF
CDR3nt: TGTGCCAGCTCACCATCGACAGGGGGAAACACCATATATTTT
v_gene: TRBV18
j_gene: TRBJ1-3
d_gene: TRBD1
abundance: NA

CDR3aa: CASSISSGTSYNEQFF
CDR3nt: TGTGCCAGCAGCATCTCTAGCGGGACATCCTACAATGAGCAGTTCTTC
v_gene: TRBV7-7
j_gene: TRBJ2-1
d_gene: TRBD2
abundance: once

CDR3aa: CASSGTSGVNTGELFF
CDR3nt: TGCGCCAGCAGCGGGACTAGCGGGGTGAACACCGGGGAGCTGTTTTTT
v_gene: TRBV5-1
j_gene: TRBJ2-2
d_gene: TRBD2
abundance: NA

CDR3aa: CAWSPRGDQPQHF
CDR3nt: TGTGCCTGGAGTCCTCGGGGTGATCAGCCCCAGCATTTT
v_gene: TRBV30
j_gene: TRBJ1-5
d_gene: NA
abundance: NA

CDR3aa: CAWKSEPRGEQFF
CDR3nt: TGTGCCTGGAAGTCGGAGCCCCGAGGTGAGCAGTTCTTC
v_gene: TRBV30
j_gene: TRBJ2-1
d_gene: NA
abundance: once

CDR3aa: CAWSGSVGEKLFF
CDR3nt: TGTGCCTGGAGCGGCAGCGTGGGTGAAAAACTGTTTTTT
v_gene: TRBV30
j_gene: TRBJ1-4
d_gene: NA
abundance: NA

CDR3aa: CASSPVVDRVNTEAFF
CDR3nt: TGTGCCAGCTCACCAGTCGTCGACAGAGTGAACACTGAAGCTTTCTTT
v_gene: TRBV18
j_gene: TRBJ1-1
d_gene: NA
abundance: NA

CDR3aa: CASSLFQGDTGELFF
CDR3nt: TGTGCCAGCAGTTTATTCCAGGGCGACACCGGGGAGCTGTTTTTT
v_gene: TRBV27
j_gene: TRBJ2-2
d_gene: NA
abundance: NA

CDR3aa: CASSFDRVNTGELFF
CDR3nt: TGCGCCAGCAGCTTTGACAGGGTGAACACCGGGGAGCTGTTTTTT
v_gene: TRBV5-1
j_gene: TRBJ2-2
d_gene: TRBD1
abundance: NA

CDR3aa: CASTPGEDYGYTF
CDR3nt: TGTGCCAGCACCCCCGGGGAGGACTATGGCTACACCTTC
v_gene: TRBV5-6
j_gene: TRBJ1-2
d_gene: NA
abundance: NA

CDR3aa: CASSPWAINTGELFF
CDR3nt: TGTGCCAGCAGCCCTTGGGCCATTAACACCGGGGAGCTGTTTTTT
v_gene: TRBV11-2
j_gene: TRBJ2-2
d_gene: NA
abundance: NA

CDR3aa: CASSILGGNGYTF
CDR3nt: TGTGCCAGTAGTATTCTAGGGGGAAACGGCTACACCTTC
v_gene: TRBV19
j_gene: TRBJ1-2
d_gene: NA
abundance: once

CDR3aa: CASSQSGRPIETQYF
CDR3nt: TGCGCCAGCAGCCAGAGCGGGAGGCCGATAGAAACCCAGTACTTC
v_gene: TRBV4-1
j_gene: TRBJ2-5
d_gene: TRBD2
abundance: NA

CDR3aa: CASTPPGDREETEAFF
CDR3nt: TGTGCCAGCACCCCCCCCGGGGACAGGGAGGAAACTGAAGCTTTCTTT
v_gene: TRBV9
j_gene: TRBJ1-1
d_gene: TRBD1
abundance: NA

CDR3aa: CASRRQLAGFLDTQYF
CDR3nt: TGTGCCAGCAGGAGGCAACTAGCGGGATTTCTAGATACGCAGTATTTT
v_gene: TRBV27
j_gene: TRBJ2-3
d_gene: TRBD2
abundance: NA

CDR3aa: CASSPLGQGVNWANVLTF
CDR3nt: TGTGCCAGCTCACCTCTGGGACAGGGGGTAAACTGGGCCAACGTCCTGACTTTC
v_gene: TRBV18
j_gene: TRBJ2-6
d_gene: TRBD1
abundance: NA

CDR3aa: CASSDPAGVGANVLTF
CDR3nt: TGTGCCAGCAGTGACCCCGCGGGGGTTGGGGCCAACGTCCTGACTTTC
v_gene: TRBV25-1
j_gene: TRBJ2-6
d_gene: TRBD2
abundance: NA

CDR3aa: CASSTPRDSWGTEAFF
CDR3nt: TGTGCCAGTAGTACGCCACGGGATTCGTGGGGCACTGAAGCTTTCTTT
v_gene: TRBV19
j_gene: TRBJ1-1
d_gene: NA
abundance: NA

CDR3aa: CASSLWTSGSRRSYEQYF
CDR3nt: TGTGCCAGCAGCTTGTGGACTAGCGGGAGCAGGAGGTCGTACGAGCAGTACTTC
v_gene: TRBV11-2
j_gene: TRBJ2-7
d_gene: TRBD2
abundance: NA

CDR3aa: CASGLLKNEQFF
CDR3nt: TGTGCCAGCGGACTGCTGAAGAATGAGCAGTTCTTC
v_gene: TRBV13
j_gene: TRBJ2-1
d_gene: NA
abundance: NA

CDR3aa: CASSFTGVQRYYEQYF
CDR3nt: TGTGCCAGCAGTTTTACAGGGGTTCAACGGTACTACGAGCAGTACTTC
v_gene: TRBV27
j_gene: TRBJ2-7
d_gene: TRBD1
abundance: NA

CDR3aa: CASSFLSGSGFPYEQYF
CDR3nt: TGTGCCAGCAGTTTCTTAAGCGGGAGTGGATTCCCCTACGAGCAGTACTTC
v_gene: TRBV27
j_gene: TRBJ2-7
d_gene: TRBD2
abundance: NA

CDR3aa: CSVVGPGVVYEQYF
CDR3nt: TGCAGCGTTGTTGGCCCAGGGGTAGTCTACGAGCAGTACTTC
v_gene: TRBV29-1
j_gene: TRBJ2-7
d_gene: NA
abundance: NA

CDR3aa: CASSPGLALGEQYF
CDR3nt: TGTGCCAGTAGCCCAGGACTAGCTCTAGGGGAGCAGTACTTC
v_gene: TRBV19
j_gene: TRBJ2-7
d_gene: TRBD2
abundance: NA

CDR3aa: CASSGEGWTEAFF
CDR3nt: TGTGCCAGCAGCGGAGAAGGTTGGACTGAAGCTTTCTTT
v_gene: TRBV11-2
j_gene: TRBJ1-1
d_gene: NA
abundance: NA

CDR3aa: CASRRSRGAGQPQHF
CDR3nt: TGTGCCAGCAGACGCTCCCGGGGGGCGGGACAGCCCCAGCATTTT
v_gene: TRBV27
j_gene: TRBJ1-5
d_gene: NA
abundance: once

CDR3aa: CASSLESSYYEQYF
CDR3nt: TGTGCCAGCAGCTTAGAATCTAGCTACTACGAGCAGTACTTC
v_gene: TRBV7-6
j_gene: TRBJ2-7
d_gene: NA
abundance: NA

CDR3aa: CASSVSGRGASGRVNNEQFF
CDR3nt: TGTGCCAGCAGCGTTTCCGGGCGGGGGGCTAGCGGGAGGGTTAACAATGAGCAGTTCTTC
v_gene: TRBV9
j_gene: TRBJ2-1
d_gene: TRBD2
abundance: NA

CDR3aa: CAWSAKRTFRETQYF
CDR3nt: TGTGCCTGGAGTGCTAAGCGGACCTTCAGGGAGACCCAGTACTTC
v_gene: TRBV30
j_gene: TRBJ2-5
d_gene: NA
abundance: NA

CDR3aa: CASSLMQISGNTIYF
CDR3nt: TGTGCCAGCAGCTTAATGCAGATTTCTGGAAACACCATATATTTT
v_gene: TRBV7-2
j_gene: TRBJ1-3
d_gene: NA
abundance: once

CDR3aa: CASSWEQWQETQYF
CDR3nt: TGTGCCAGCAGCTGGGAGCAGTGGCAAGAGACCCAGTACTTC
v_gene: TRBV5-6
j_gene: TRBJ2-5
d_gene: NA
abundance: NA

CDR3aa: CASSFGGQRTDTQYF
CDR3nt: TGTGCCAGCAGTTTTGGCGGCCAGCGCACAGATACGCAGTATTTT
v_gene: TRBV5-4
j_gene: TRBJ2-3
d_gene: NA
abundance: NA

CDR3aa: CASSSGLAGGPRAGELFF
CDR3nt: TGTGCCAGCAGCTCAGGACTAGCGGGAGGGCCTAGGGCCGGGGAGCTGTTTTTT
v_gene: TRBV7-9
j_gene: TRBJ2-2
d_gene: TRBD2
abundance: once

CDR3aa: CASSLGEGHIGETQYF
CDR3nt: TGCGCCAGCAGCTTGGGAGAGGGACATATCGGGGAGACCCAGTACTTC
v_gene: TRBV5-1
j_gene: TRBJ2-5
d_gene: NA
abundance: NA

CDR3aa: CASSVGGRRVSTDTQYF
CDR3nt: TGTGCCAGCAGCGTAGGAGGGAGGAGGGTAAGCACAGATACGCAGTATTTT
v_gene: TRBV9
j_gene: TRBJ2-3
d_gene: NA
abundance: once

CDR3aa: CASSQGGGNYGYTF
CDR3nt: TGCGCCAGCAGCCAAGGGGGCGGTAACTATGGCTACACCTTC
v_gene: TRBV4-1
j_gene: TRBJ1-2
d_gene: NA
abundance: few

CDR3aa: CSVDYRKEAQETQYF
CDR3nt: TGCAGCGTTGACTACCGGAAGGAGGCGCAGGAGACCCAGTACTTC
v_gene: TRBV29-1
j_gene: TRBJ2-5
d_gene: NA
abundance: NA

CDR3aa: CASSDSEAFF
CDR3nt: TGTGCCAGCAGTGACAGTGAAGCTTTCTTT
v_gene: TRBV2
j_gene: TRBJ1-1
d_gene: NA
abundance: NA

CDR3aa: CASSEALRGTGANVLTF
CDR3nt: TGTGCCAGCAGTGAAGCGCTTCGAGGAACTGGGGCCAACGTCCTGACTTTC
v_gene: TRBV6-1
j_gene: TRBJ2-6
d_gene: NA
abundance: NA

CDR3aa: CASSFLLDGYTF
CDR3nt: TGTGCCAGCAGCTTTCTCCTAGATGGCTACACCTTC
v_gene: TRBV7-2
j_gene: TRBJ1-2
d_gene: NA
abundance: NA

CDR3aa: CASRLTSGSADTQYF
CDR3nt: TGTGCCAGCAGGTTGACTAGCGGGAGTGCAGATACGCAGTATTTT
v_gene: TRBV27
j_gene: TRBJ2-3
d_gene: TRBD2
abundance: few

CDR3aa: CAWSLGGAGGGYEQYF
CDR3nt: TGTGCCTGGAGCCTAGGGGGGGCCGGGGGAGGGTACGAGCAGTACTTC
v_gene: TRBV30
j_gene: TRBJ2-7
d_gene: NA
abundance: NA

CDR3aa: CASSENQGGTEAFF
CDR3nt: TGTGCCAGCAGTGAAAACCAGGGAGGCACTGAAGCTTTCTTT
v_gene: TRBV6-1
j_gene: TRBJ1-1
d_gene: NA
abundance: NA

CDR3aa: CASSPRTGGGYGYTF
CDR3nt: TGTGCCAGCAGTCCCCGGACAGGGGGCGGCTATGGCTACACCTTC
v_gene: TRBV27
j_gene: TRBJ1-2
d_gene: TRBD1
abundance: NA